The present TCR beta chain was sequenced within a study of shared clonotypes between healthy human individuals. Findings of the study overall: Some clonotypes were shared by all four sorted-subset donors, while others were not shared. The non-shared ones had lower generation probabilities than the shared ones.

Splitting of CD4+ cells produced CD45RA+ naive and CD45RA-negative memory subsets. Turning to this clone: Its antigen is still unknown.

CDR1 SGHDT and CDR2 YYEEEE come from the germline V gene. The CDR3 totals 15 residues. V dropped 0 bases and J dropped 4; count of bases not matched to a gene: 6. Measured with immunoSEQ multiplex PCR; TCRdb has only the in-frame clones, and not every one. The data show around 750,000 clones, approximately 79% seen once. Material for sequencing was memory CD4+ T cells sorted from blood. Subset denoted: CD45RA-negative fraction. The source of this sequence is a woman in her twenties or thirties in good health. The chain links TRBV5-6 to TRBJ2-5; 7 bases are a match to TRBD2. CDR3 nucleotides: TGTGCCAGCAGCTTGGTGTCTGGACTAGGAGAGACCCAGTACTTC. Translation: CASSLVSGLGETQYF.